A selection of T cell receptor beta chains follows, all from one sample in a study of shared clonotypes between healthy human individuals. Here immunoSEQ multiplex PCR was the method, and the copy in TCRdb shows in-frame clones only, minus some. The top ten hold approximately 22% of the sample, which has approximately 720,000 clones, 92% seen once. The specimen was naive CD8+ T cells sorted from blood. These receptors were taken from a young man in good health. The CDR3 runs from the conserved cysteine through the conserved F or W. The D gene is left open where the match is weak. Not every row has a clone size; where given, it reads once, few, many or a size class.

>TRBV27|TRBD1|few|TRBJ2-1
CASSLSGTGYNEQFF
TGTGCCAGCAGTTTGTCCGGGACAGGGTACAATGAGCAGTTCTTC
>TRBV9|TRBD2|.|TRBJ2-1
CASSPSGAGGYNEQFF
TGTGCCAGCAGCCCAAGCGGTGCGGGAGGTTACAATGAGCAGTTCTTC
>TRBV19|.|.|TRBJ2-7
CASRATNEQYF
TGTGCCAGTAGAGCCACCAACGAGCAGTACTTC
>TRBV5-8|.|.|TRBJ2-7
CASSFGIMGPDEQYF
TGTGCCAGCAGCTTCGGAATTATGGGGCCTGACGAGCAGTACTTC
>TRBV9|.|.|TRBJ1-1
CASSVGSPPERRTEAFF
TGTGCCAGCAGCGTTGGGTCTCCGCCTGAGAGGCGGACCGAAGCTTTCTTT
>TRBV6-6|.|.|TRBJ2-5
CASSYNQETQYF
TGTGCCAGCAGTTACAACCAAGAGACCCAGTACTTC
>TRBV4-3|.|.|TRBJ1-4
CASSQDRATSNEKLFF
TGCGCCAGCAGCCAAGACCGGGCCACGTCTAATGAAAAACTGTTTTTT
>TRBV19|.|.|TRBJ2-3
CASSIFGGRWTDTQYF
TGTGCCAGTAGTATTTTTGGCGGAAGATGGACAGATACGCAGTATTTT
>TRBV7-9|TRBD1|.|TRBJ2-7
CASSLWTGVSYEQYF
TGTGCCAGCAGCCTATGGACAGGGGTTAGCTACGAGCAGTACTTC
>TRBV19|TRBD2|.|TRBJ2-7
CASSIVGLGTEQYF
TGTGCCAGTAGTATAGTGGGACTAGGAACCGAGCAGTACTTC
>TRBV6-1|.|.|TRBJ2-5
CASSDPPRETQYF
TGTGCCAGCAGTGATCCCCCCCGGGAGACCCAGTACTTC
>TRBV5-1|TRBD1|.|TRBJ1-1
CASSLDQGATEAFF
TGCGCCAGCAGCTTGGATCAGGGGGCGACTGAAGCTTTCTTT
>TRBV6-1|TRBD2|.|TRBJ2-1
CASKEREFNEQFF
TGTGCCAGCAAGGAGCGGGAGTTCAATGAGCAGTTCTTC
>TRBV7-9|TRBD2|.|TRBJ2-3
CASSLTRRGVPSTDTQYF
TGTGCCAGCAGCTTGACAAGACGGGGGGTACCTAGCACAGATACGCAGTATTTT
>TRBV7-6|.|.|TRBJ1-5
CASSLEQGRSNQPQHF
TGTGCCAGCAGCTTAGAACAGGGCCGAAGCAATCAGCCCCAGCATTTT
>TRBV6-1|.|.|TRBJ1-5
CASSRTDSNQPQHF
TGTGCCAGCAGCCGGACGGATAGCAATCAGCCCCAGCATTTT
>TRBV6-5|.|.|TRBJ1-1
CASSYSMGGFSTEAFF
TGTGCCAGCAGTTACTCGATGGGCGGATTTAGCACTGAAGCTTTCTTT
>TRBV7-9|TRBD2|.|TRBJ2-1
CASSPRLAGAGEQFF
TGTGCCAGCAGCCCCCGACTAGCGGGAGCGGGCGAGCAGTTCTTC
>TRBV29-1|.|.|TRBJ2-1
CSVDPVGMVYNEQFF
TGCAGCGTTGACCCTGTAGGTATGGTGTACAATGAGCAGTTCTTC
>TRBV4-1|.|.|TRBJ1-1
CASSHRGQVNTEAFF
TGCGCCAGCAGCCATCGCGGACAAGTAAACACTGAAGCTTTCTTT
>TRBV10-1|TRBD2|.|TRBJ2-1
CASSQTAGGPYNEQFF
TGCGCCAGCAGCCAAACAGCGGGAGGGCCCTACAATGAGCAGTTCTTC
>TRBV19|TRBD2|.|TRBJ2-1
CASSISGGSNEQFF
TGTGCCAGTAGTATTTCGGGAGGGTCCAATGAGCAGTTCTTC
>TRBV5-1|.|.|TRBJ1-2
CASSLVGEEPRYGYTF
TGCGCCAGCAGCTTGGTCGGAGAAGAGCCCCGCTATGGCTACACCTTC
>TRBV27|TRBD2|once|TRBJ2-5
CASSLRSGGVRETQYF
TGTGCCAGCAGTTTAAGGTCCGGGGGGGTAAGAGAGACCCAGTACTTC
>TRBV5-1|.|.|TRBJ1-1
CASSLVRFGNTEAFF
TGCGCCAGCAGCTTGGTCCGGTTTGGGAACACTGAAGCTTTCTTT
>TRBV4-1|TRBD2|once|TRBJ2-1
CASSQGAGLAGVGYNEQFF
TGCGCCAGCAGCCAAGGGGCGGGACTAGCGGGAGTCGGCTACAATGAGCAGTTCTTC
>TRBV7-6|TRBD2|.|TRBJ2-1
CASSLSGSSYNEQFF
TGTGCCAGCAGCTTAAGCGGGAGCTCCTACAATGAGCAGTTCTTC
>TRBV11-2|TRBD2|.|TRBJ2-4
CASSLTETGGWLAKNIQYF
TGTGCCAGCAGCTTAACGGAAACGGGAGGGTGGCTAGCCAAAAACATTCAGTACTTC
>TRBV28|.|once|TRBJ1-1
CASIGGSEAFF
TGTGCCAGCATTGGGGGCAGCGAAGCTTTCTTT